This paragraph covers one TCR beta chain sequence. These data are taken from a study of molecular identifiers for immune sequencing clone quantification. The V end was cut by 4 bases, the J end by 6 bases, with 14 bases between. The CDR3 covers 14 residues. Germline assignment: CDR1 LNHNV and CDR2 YYDKDF (reference sequence). Libraries for naive CD8 T cells, which were made from around 20,000 to 1,000,000 sorted cells, drew on 10%, 30% or 50% of the RNA. TCRdb redid the calling of the PCR reads with MiXCR, one entry per CDR3 protein. Here the sample spans about 640,000 distinct CDR3 sequences, 15% to 20% being singletons.

The material sequenced was naive CD8+ T cells from blood, with Jurkat cell RNA spiked in. Specified subset: FACS-sorted CD8+CD4-CCR7+CD45RA+ naive T cells. The chain employs TRBV15 and TRBJ2-3; a possible D gene is TRBD2 (7 bases). This TCR came from a human donor in good health. Some libraries in this study had Jurkat cell RNA spiked in. The CDR3 bases are TGTGCCACCAGCATGGGGGGGCTTCCGGATACGCAGTATTTT. This translates into CATSMGGLPDTQYF.